This note documents a single T cell receptor (beta chain) sequence. This specimen comes from a study of cytomegalovirus exposure and HLA in healthy donors. Trimming at V came to 4 bases and at J to 6 bases, leaving 1 base not matched to a gene. Germline V gene lookup returns CDR1 ENHRY and CDR2 SYGVKD. This CDR3 region has 12 residues. With 60 Vbeta and 13 Jbeta primers, the PCR was carried out. Assay: immunoSEQ multiplex PCR; the TCRdb copy retains only in-frame clones and omits some. Here the sample table reports roughly 120,000 clones. The clonotype originates from a man between 18 and 35 years old in good health and CMV-seronegative. The sequenced sample was PBMCs. The gene calls are TRBV10-3 and TRBJ1-2, with 8 positions matching TRBD1. The CDR3 protein is CAISATGDGYTF. Written as DNA, the CDR3 is TGTGCCATCAGTGCGACAGGGGATGGCTACACCTTC.